This TCR beta chain came from a study of T cell clonotyping in hematopoietic cell transplantation. The study, taken as a whole, reports: After transplant, recipient diversity fell while pathologically expanded clonotypes grew through day 180.

Deletions cut 5 bases from V and 8 bases from J, with 19 bases between. CDR3 length equals 14 residues. CDR1 is SGHRS and CDR2 is YFSETQ in the germline V gene. As concerns this clone: Its antigen is undetermined.

Method: immunoSEQ multiplex PCR; TCRdb's copy keeps in-frame clones and lacks some. Counted here are approximately 4,200 clones, 85% to 95% occurring once; the ten biggest clones make up under 0.95%. The chain has TRBV5-1 and TRBJ1-2; the D gene is possibly TRBD1 (6 bases). The source is a male patient between 50 and 60 years old who had an allogeneic stem cell transplant from a related donor, so the T cells may come from the graft donor. Some clones in this sample may be carry-over from other donors' samples. Specimen: PBMCs, collected 30 days after allogeneic stem cell transplant. As DNA, the CDR3 is TGCGCCAGCAGTCATACAACAGGGTCTCGGGGCTACACCTTC. Encoded protein: CASSHTTGSRGYTF.